Shown below are 21 T cell receptor beta chains from a single sample sequenced in a study of T cell repertoires in cytomegalovirus infection. MiXCR, applied by TCRdb to the reads, yields one record per CDR3 protein. The table includes 480,000 or so distinct CDR3 sequences, roughly 12% detected once. The sequencing input was PBMCs. The source of these receptors is a human donor in good health (CMV status not recorded). Some clones in this sample may be carry-over from other donors' samples.

This clonotype was counted at least ten times. The chain links TRBV6-6 to TRBJ2-3, with TRBD2 matching 8 bases. Per germline, CDR1 MNHNY and CDR2 SVGAGI (reference sequence). There are 16 residues in the CDR3. Trimming cost V 5 bases and J 5 bases; bases outside gene matches: 12. DNA for the CDR3: TGTGCCAGCAGTCCCCGGTTAGCGGGATCGGGAGATACGCAGTATTTT. This translates into CASSPRLAGSGDTQYF.

This clonotype was counted only a few times. This rearrangement joins TRBV9 to TRBJ1-5; 7 positions agree with TRBD1. The CDR3 totals 15 residues. The ends lost 4 bases at V and 1 base at J; junction bases unmatched: 5. Germline loops: CDR1 SGDLS, CDR2 YYNGEE. CDR3 bases: TGTGCCAGCAGCCCTACAGGGGCAAGCAATCAGCCCCAGCATTTT. This sequence encodes CASSPTGASNQPQHF.

This clonotype appeared many times. The chain uses TRBV11-2 and TRBJ2-4, with no clear D. V lost 8 bases and J 2 bases, leaving 4 bases between the germline ends. The CDR3 loop spans 11 amino acids. Germline V gene data show CDR1 as SGHAT and CDR2 as FQNNGV. CDR3: CASETKNIQYF. The CDR3 DNA follows: TGTGCCAGCGAGACCAAAAACATTCAGTACTTC.

This clonotype has at least ten counts. V usage is TRBV20-1 and J usage is TRBJ1-1, with D hard to call. Germline V CDR1 and CDR2: DFQATT, SNEGSKA (reference sequence). Trimming cost V 2 bases and J 2 bases, with 9 bases left between them. The CDR3 sequence is 13 residues long. CDR3 protein: CSARTGINTEAFF. CDR3 DNA: TGCAGTGCTAGAACCGGGATAAACACTGAAGCTTTCTTT.

This clonotype was observed many times. This rearrangement joins TRBV4-1 to TRBJ2-2; weak D call: TRBD2 (6 bases). The CDR3 has 16 residues. Germline CDR1 and CDR2: MGHRA and YSYEKL. The V gene lost 0 bases and the J gene lost 8 bases, with 16 bases spanning the gap. The CDR3 region is CASSQDVKGGLGELFF. CDR3 nucleotide sequence: TGCGCCAGCAGCCAAGATGTCAAGGGAGGATTGGGGGAGCTGTTTTTT.

This rearrangement joins TRBV11-2 to TRBJ2-2; D gene unclear. V was pared by 5 bases and J by 9 bases, with 10 bases between. Germline CDR1 reads SGHAT; CDR2 reads FQNNGV. The CDR3 consists of 12 residues. CDR3 DNA sequence: TGTGCCAGCAGCCAGAACCTACGGGAGCTGTTTTTT. Its protein product is CASSQNLRELFF.

DNA of the CDR3: TGTGCCAGCAGGCCTACTGGTGATACGCAGTATTTT. This gives the protein CASRPTGDTQYF. V gene TRBV27 combines with J gene TRBJ2-3, with D uncertain. The germline CDR1 and CDR2 sequences are MNHEY and SMNVEV (reference sequence). The V and J ends lost 6 bases and 6 bases respectively, with 10 bases between them. The CDR3 runs 12 residues.

This clonotype was observed at least ten times. The rearrangement links TRBV27 to TRBJ2-1, with 10 bases that match TRBD1. Germline CDR1 and CDR2: MNHEY and SMNVEV (reference sequence). The CDR3 contains 14 residues. J was trimmed by 12 bases and V by 7 bases; bases with no gene match: 12. The CDR3 nucleotides read TGTGCCAGCACCGGGACAGGGGCCTCAGTGGGGCAGTTCTTC. It translates to CASTGTGASVGQFF.

The rearrangement joins TRBV3-1 to TRBJ1-1; the D is unclear. CDR1 and CDR2 from the germline V gene are LGHDT and YNNKEL (reference sequence). The CDR3 sequence is 13 residues long. V was shortened by 4 bases and J by 10 bases, with 16 bases between the two germline ends. CDR3 in DNA: TGTGCCAGCAGCCCTGGCGGCGGTGCGTCAGCTTTCTTT. Its protein is CASSPGGGASAFF.

This clonotype was seen at least ten times. The V gene is TRBV7-2, the J gene TRBJ2-7, with 8 bases aligning to TRBD2. V dropped 0 bases and J dropped 3; count of bases not matched to a gene: 1. The CDR3 contains 14 residues. Germline values: CDR1 SGHTA, CDR2 FQGNSA. The CDR3 DNA is TGTGCCAGCAGCTTAGCGACTAGCGTCTACGAGCAGTACTTC. This encodes CASSLATSVYEQYF.

This clonotype showed up many times. The chain employs TRBV6-5 and TRBJ2-2, with 8 bases matching TRBD2. The V gene end was trimmed by 1 base and the J gene end by 4 bases; junction bases not matched to a gene: 8. The CDR3 contains 17 residues. Germline assignment: CDR1 MNHEY and CDR2 SVGAGI. In nucleotides, the CDR3 is TGTGCCAGCAGTTACTTTAAGTTAGCGGGGCTCACCGGGGAGCTGTTTTTT. Residues: CASSYFKLAGLTGELFF.

This clonotype was counted at least ten times. The J gene is TRBJ2-5, the V gene TRBV2; D is unresolved. The CDR3 has 12 amino acids. CDR1 and CDR2 (germline): SNHLY, FYNNEI. The ends were cut back, 7 bases at V and 5 bases at J, with 11 bases in the middle. CDR3 sequence: CASTLVGETQYF. As DNA, the CDR3 is TGTGCCAGCACCCTGGTGGGGGAGACCCAGTACTTC.

The rearrangement links TRBV19 to TRBJ1-4, with 7 bases identical to TRBD1. CDR1 is LNHDA and CDR2 is SQIVND in the germline V gene (reference sequence). This CDR3 spans 15 amino acids. J lost 3 bases, V lost 6 bases, and 7 bases had no gene match. The CDR3 nucleotides read TGTGCCAGTAGGAACGGACAGGAGCCTAATGAAAAACTGTTTTTT. Translation gives CASRNGQEPNEKLFF.

In its sample, this clonotype was seen many times. V and J are TRBV11-1 and TRBJ2-1; 10 bases are shared with TRBD2. There are 16 residues in the CDR3. With V trimmed by 5 bases and J by 5 bases, 9 bases remained unmatched. Looked up from germline, CDR1 is SGHAT and CDR2 is FQDESV (reference sequence). The CDR3 bases are TGTGCCAGCAGCCCCCCGGGACTAGCGAGCGACAATGAGCAGTTCTTC. Its translation: CASSPPGLASDNEQFF.

This clonotype has at least ten counts. The J gene is TRBJ2-3, the V gene TRBV5-4; D is possibly TRBD1 or TRBD2 (5 bases each). V was clipped by 4 bases and J by 2 bases, with 11 bases between them. The length of the CDR3 is 14 residues. Germline V gene sequence: CDR1 SGHNT, CDR2 YYREEE (reference sequence). The CDR3 bases are TGTGCCAGCAGCGCGAGGGGCGCCACAGATACGCAGTATTTT. This translates into CASSARGATDTQYF.

The sample holds many counts of this clonotype. The chain couples TRBV7-9 to TRBJ1-2; D is undetermined. Germline V gives CDR1 SEHNR, CDR2 FQNEAQ (reference sequence). V was shortened by 3 bases and J by 1 base, with 9 bases between the two germline ends. This CDR3 has 14 amino acids. The CDR3 is CASSFPPDNYGYTF. DNA for the CDR3: TGTGCCAGCAGCTTCCCTCCGGATAACTATGGCTACACCTTC.

The CDR3, as DNA: TGCAGTGCGAGTGGGGCGGGAGATGAGCAGTTCTTC. It encodes CSASGAGDEQFF. The chain couples TRBV20-1 to TRBJ2-1; 7 nucleotides match TRBD2. Germline-derived CDR1 and CDR2 are DFQATT and SNEGSKA (reference sequence). The J segment lost 8 bases and the V segment lost 6 bases, leaving 7 bases of the junction unmatched. This CDR3 has 12 residues.

This clonotype has just a few counts. The J gene is TRBJ2-5, the V gene TRBV7-9; TRBD1 aligns across 7 bases. V trimming: 4 bases; J trimming: 4 bases; junction bases outside the gene matches: 9. The CDR3 runs to 15 residues. CDR1 SEHNR and CDR2 FQNEAQ come from the germline V gene (reference sequence). DNA for the CDR3: TGTGCCAGCAGCTATCTTAGGGGGCGCGGAGAGACCCAGTACTTC. Its protein is CASSYLRGRGETQYF.

This clonotype has a count of ten or more. This chain connects TRBV5-5 to TRBJ1-5; 9 bases are a match to TRBD1. The CDR3 is 14 amino acids. Germline trimming cut 3 bases from V and 3 bases from J; bases unmatched to any gene: 1. CDR1 is SGHKS, CDR2 YYEKEE, per germline (reference sequence). CDR3 sequence reads: CASSWDRDNQPQHF. The CDR3 nucleotides read TGTGCCAGCAGCTGGGACAGGGACAATCAGCCCCAGCATTTT.

This clonotype showed up many times. The chain has TRBV5-5 and TRBJ2-4; 13 nucleotides match TRBD2. After removal of 5 bases from V and 8 bases from J, the junction contained 10 bases not matched to a gene. This CDR3 is built from 16 residues. The germline gives CDR1 SGHKS, CDR2 YYEKEE (reference sequence). The CDR3 sequence is CASSRTSGGIGDIQYF. DNA of the CDR3: TGTGCCAGCAGTCGGACTAGCGGGGGAATCGGAGACATTCAGTACTTC.

The chain recombines TRBV9 with TRBJ1-1; D remains ambiguous. Germline-derived CDR1 and CDR2 are SGDLS and YYNGEE. V was trimmed by 0 bases and J by 0 bases, leaving 12 bases between them. The CDR3 contains 16 residues. The CDR3 DNA sequence: TGTGCCAGCAGCGTAGCGGCAGGAATCATGAACACTGAAGCTTTCTTT. It specifies CASSVAAGIMNTEAFF.